One sample yielded the 4 T cell receptor beta chains listed below, sequenced in a study of shared T cell receptors in the human thymus. Some clones are missing from TCRdb's copy, which holds only in-frame ones; the method was immunoSEQ multiplex PCR. The table includes 500,000 to 750,000 clones, 88% detected once. The same data also contributed to another study, on human thymus T cells.

Specimen: thymocytes. The source is a boy younger than two with a congenital heart defect.

V usage is TRBV4-3 and J usage is TRBJ1-3; 7 bases are a match to TRBD1. CDR3 length: 16 amino acids. The germline gives CDR1 LGHNA, CDR2 YSLEER. V trimming: 1 base; J trimming: 2 bases; junction bases outside the gene matches: 5. The CDR3 here is CASSQGGTATGNTIYF. The CDR3 DNA sequence: TGCGCCAGCAGCCAAGGGGGGACAGCGACTGGAAACACCATATATTTT.

This chain links TRBV6-1 with TRBJ2-3; TRBD2 aligns across 12 bases. This CDR3 contains 17 residues. J gave up 0 bases and V 0 bases, and 1 base lay outside the gene matches. Germline-derived CDR1 and CDR2 are MNHNS and SASEGT. For the CDR3, the DNA is TGTGCCAGCAGTGAAGCGACTAGCGGGAGTAGCACAGATACGCAGTATTTT. Its translation: CASSEATSGSSTDTQYF.

The rearrangement links TRBV5-1 to TRBJ1-2; no clear D. CDR1 and CDR2 from the germline V gene are SGHRS and YFSETQ. The CDR3 spans 16 residues. The V end lost 0 bases, the J end lost 0 bases, and 12 bases lay between the germline ends. CDR3 nucleotide sequence: TGCGCCAGCAGCTTGGCCCAGTCAGATTCTAACTATGGCTACACCTTC. This encodes CASSLAQSDSNYGYTF.

The rearrangement uses TRBV19 and TRBJ2-1; 11 nucleotides line up with TRBD2. The CDR3 is made up of 16 amino acids. Germline lookup yields CDR1 LNHDA and CDR2 SQIVND (reference sequence). The trim removed 4 bases at V and 4 bases at J, leaving 6 bases unmatched. The CDR3 loop reads CASSTYGTSGYNEQFF. CDR3 bases: TGTGCCAGTAGTACCTACGGGACTAGCGGTTACAATGAGCAGTTCTTC.